A selection of T cell receptor beta chains follows, all from one sample in a study of graft-versus-host responses after intestinal transplantation. Sequenced by immunoSEQ multiplex PCR; TCRdb stores in-frame clones only, minus some. The sample includes 80,000 to 100,000 clones, 80% to 95% of them seen just once. The antigens of these receptors remain unknown. Sequenced here: unstimulated CD8+ T cells sorted from spleen or lymph node cells, sampled before transplant. These receptor sequences come from a human donor who was the organ donor for an intestinal transplant. Each CDR3 is given with its conserved first and last residue. The D gene is left open where the match is weak. Size values are once, few and many counts, or a class for expanded clones, and some rows have none.

j_call | clone_size | v_call | d_call | cdr3_aa | cdr3_nt
TRBJ2-3 | - | TRBV4-1 | - | CASSPYSNRGTDTQYF | TGCGCCAGCAGCCCCTACTCTAACCGGGGGACAGATACGCAGTATTTT
TRBJ1-5 | - | TRBV6-1 | - | CASSKRHQNQPQHF | TGTGCCAGCAGTAAGAGACACCAGAATCAGCCCCAGCATTTT
TRBJ2-1 | - | TRBV5-6 | - | CASSPQYSEQFF | TGTGCCAGCAGTCCACAGTACAGTGAGCAGTTCTTC
TRBJ1-2 | - | TRBV6-1 | - | CASSENQGPYGYTF | TGTGCCAGCAGTGAAAACCAGGGGCCCTATGGCTACACCTTC
TRBJ2-7 | - | TRBV7-9 | - | CASSCLPGHPPYEQYF | TGTGCCAGCAGTTGCCTGCCGGGACATCCACCTTACGAGCAGTACTTC
TRBJ2-6 | - | TRBV18 | - | CASSPGQASGANVLTF | TGTGCCAGCTCACCGGGACAAGCCTCTGGGGCCAACGTCCTGACTTTC
TRBJ2-1 | once | TRBV27 | TRBD2 | CASRHPLAGEIF | TGTGCCAGCAGACATCCACTAGCGGGAGAAATCTTC
TRBJ2-7 | - | TRBV2 | TRBD1 | CASEPGQNAYEQYF | TGTGCCAGCGAACCGGGACAGAACGCCTACGAGCAGTACTTC
TRBJ2-5 | - | TRBV6-1 | TRBD1 | CASRDRGQETQYF | TGTGCCAGCAGGGACAGGGGGCAAGAGACCCAGTACTTC
TRBJ2-2 | - | TRBV4-2 | - | CASSQDPDGGVTGELFF | TGTGCCAGCAGCCAAGATCCAGACGGCGGAGTGACCGGGGAGCTGTTTTTT
TRBJ2-5 | - | TRBV4-1 | - | CASSQGAELQETQYF | TGCGCCAGCAGCCAAGGTGCGGAGTTACAAGAGACCCAGTACTTC
TRBJ1-1 | - | TRBV9 | TRBD1 | CASSVPGGKMNTEAFF | TGTGCCAGCAGCGTACCAGGGGGCAAAATGAACACTGAAGCTTTCTTT
TRBJ2-7 | - | TRBV4-1 | - | CASSQLDSKAYEQYF | TGCGCCAGCAGCCAGCTTGACAGTAAGGCCTACGAGCAGTACTTC
TRBJ2-1 | - | TRBV27 | TRBD2 | CASSSPLAGGRDEQFF | TGTGCCAGCAGTTCTCCACTAGCGGGGGGGAGAGATGAGCAGTTCTTC
TRBJ1-2 | once | TRBV10-3 | TRBD1 | CAITFRTGENYGYTF | TGTGCCATCACCTTCCGGACAGGGGAGAACTATGGCTACACCTTC
TRBJ1-2 | - | TRBV19 | - | CASSTLWGVYGYTF | TGTGCCAGTAGTACCCTCTGGGGAGTCTATGGCTACACCTTC
TRBJ2-7 | - | TRBV5-1 | - | CASSLAESGEDYEQYF | TGCGCCAGCAGCTTGGCCGAATCGGGAGAGGATTACGAGCAGTACTTC
TRBJ2-5 | - | TRBV28 | TRBD1 | CASSQWQGEETQYF | TGTGCCAGCAGTCAATGGCAGGGGGAAGAGACCCAGTACTTC
TRBJ1-6 | - | TRBV6-1 | TRBD1 | CASSESRDRGRSPLHF | TGTGCCAGCAGTGAAAGTCGGGACAGGGGCAGATCACCCCTCCACTTT
TRBJ2-1 | - | TRBV5-6 | TRBD1 | CASSRDRASPYNEQFF | TGTGCCAGCAGCCGGGACAGGGCAAGTCCCTACAATGAGCAGTTCTTC
TRBJ1-2 | - | TRBV11-3 | TRBD1 | CASSEGRTGYGYTF | TGTGCCAGCAGTGAAGGCCGGACAGGGTATGGCTACACCTTC
TRBJ2-3 | - | TRBV19 | - | CASSIRRTSDTQYF | TGTGCCAGTAGTATAAGAAGAACCAGTGATACGCAGTATTTT
TRBJ1-4 | - | TRBV30 | - | CAWSVWSPSEGEKLFF | TGTGCCTGGAGTGTATGGTCCCCAAGTGAGGGAGAAAAACTGTTTTTT
TRBJ2-1 | - | TRBV7-9 | TRBD2 | CASSSGHGRSYNEQFF | TGTGCCAGCAGCTCAGGGCACGGGAGGTCCTACAATGAGCAGTTCTTC
TRBJ2-7 | - | TRBV13 | - | CASSLGGARSYEQYF | TGTGCCAGCAGCCTCGGCGGGGCCCGCTCCTACGAGCAGTACTTC
TRBJ2-4 | - | TRBV10-2 | - | CASSPGHDIENIQYF | TGCGCCAGCAGTCCGGGACATGACATTGAAAACATTCAGTACTTC
TRBJ1-5 | - | TRBV2 | - | CASSGSRAINQPQHF | TGTGCCAGCAGTGGGTCCAGGGCGATCAATCAGCCCCAGCATTTT
TRBJ1-2 | - | TRBV19 | - | CASSIGGGWDYGYTF | TGTGCCAGTAGTATAGGCGGGGGATGGGACTATGGCTACACCTTC
TRBJ2-2 | - | TRBV9 | TRBD2 | CASSVNAGDYTGELFF | TGTGCCAGCAGCGTAAATGCGGGAGATTACACCGGGGAGCTGTTTTTT
TRBJ2-7 | - | TRBV5-4 | TRBD1 | CASSRTGNEQYF | TGTGCCAGCAGCCGGACAGGGAACGAGCAGTACTTC
TRBJ1-2 | - | TRBV27 | - | CASRDGQNYGYTF | TGTGCCAGCAGAGATGGACAGAACTATGGCTACACCTTC
TRBJ2-3 | once | TRBV27 | TRBD1 | CASSLGQGETDTQYF | TGTGCCAGCAGTTTGGGACAGGGGGAAACAGATACGCAGTATTTT
TRBJ2-7 | - | TRBV28 | TRBD2 | CASSLFLAGVLNEQYF | TGTGCCAGCAGTTTATTCCTAGCGGGAGTTTTGAACGAGCAGTACTTC
TRBJ2-7 | - | TRBV25-1 | - | CASSEYAGAGHEQYF | TGTGCCAGCAGTGAATATGCGGGGGCCGGGCACGAGCAGTACTTC
TRBJ1-2 | - | TRBV28 | TRBD1 | CASSMTGGNYGYTF | TGTGCCAGCAGTATGACAGGGGGCAACTATGGCTACACCTTC
TRBJ2-3 | once | TRBV6-5 | TRBD2 | CASSYSGLAPDTQYF | TGTGCCAGCAGTTACTCGGGACTAGCCCCAGATACGCAGTATTTT
TRBJ1-6 | - | TRBV19 | TRBD1 | CASSIVSGGLFNSPLHF | TGTGCCAGTAGTATCGTTTCAGGGGGCCTCTTTAATTCACCCCTCCACTTT
TRBJ2-1 | - | TRBV7-9 | - | CASRLADEQFF | TGTGCCAGCAGGCTAGCCGATGAGCAGTTCTTC
TRBJ2-3 | - | TRBV13 | TRBD2 | CASSWTSDSTDTQYF | TGTGCCAGCAGCTGGACTAGCGATAGCACAGATACGCAGTATTTT
TRBJ2-5 | - | TRBV10-3 | - | CAISESTGRETQYF | TGTGCCATCAGTGAGTCTACAGGTCGGGAGACCCAGTACTTC